Shown below are 22 T cell receptor beta chains from a single sample sequenced in a study of identical twins. One entry per CDR3 protein, called by TCRdb with MiXCR from the 5' RACE reads. The sample carries 430,000 or so distinct CDR3 sequences, about 24% recorded once. This sample was shared with a second study, whose subject was T cells expressing NK-cell markers.

Sequencing was performed on CD4+ T cells sorted from blood. The receptors originated from a woman younger than 30 in good health.

This clonotype was recorded a few times. This chain joins TRBV30 and TRBJ2-5, with D hard to call. V was pared by 1 base and J by 1 base, with 10 bases between. The CDR3 extends over 14 amino acids. CDR1 and CDR2 (germline): GTSNPN, SVGIG (reference sequence). CDR3 sequence reads: CAWSGDWVQETQYF. CDR3 sequence (DNA): TGTGCCTGGAGTGGGGATTGGGTCCAAGAGACCCAGTACTTC.

The V and J genes are TRBV12-3 or TRBV12-4 and TRBJ2-7; 9 positions agree with TRBD2. The CDR3 contains 16 residues. J was trimmed by 3 bases and V by 6 bases; bases with no gene match: 12. The CDR3 region has the DNA TGTGCCAGCAGCCCGAGCGCTAGCGGGACCTTCTACGAGCAGTACTTC. This codes for CASSPSASGTFYEQYF.

This clonotype was recorded a few times. CDR3: CSAPRLAGGGDTQYF. CDR3 nucleotide sequence: TGCAGTGCCCCAAGATTAGCGGGAGGTGGAGATACGCAGTATTTT. This chain joins TRBV20-1 and TRBJ2-3; 10 nucleotides agree with TRBD2. This CDR3 is built from 15 residues. CDR1 and CDR2 from the germline V gene are DFQATT and SNEGSKA (reference sequence). Trimming took 6 bases from V and 5 from J; bases not matched to a gene: 11.

This clonotype has only a few counts. The rearrangement uses TRBV7-9 and TRBJ2-2; no definite D call. From germline, CDR1 is SEHNR and CDR2 FQNEAQ (reference sequence). The V gene lost 5 bases and the J gene lost 6 bases, with 10 bases spanning the gap. CDR3 length: 13 residues. This CDR3 reads CASSVEWAGELFF. The CDR3 region has the DNA TGTGCCAGCAGCGTAGAGTGGGCCGGGGAGCTGTTTTTT.

The chain links TRBV20-1 to TRBJ2-7; TRBD1 agrees at 10 bases. This CDR3 is built from 12 residues. Per germline, CDR1 DFQATT and CDR2 SNEGSKA (reference sequence). With V trimmed by 4 bases and J by 5 bases, 2 bases remained unmatched. This CDR3 reads CSATDRGDEQYF. The CDR3 DNA is TGCAGTGCTACGGACAGGGGGGACGAGCAGTACTTC.

This clonotype was seen only a few times. This chain uses TRBV2 with TRBJ2-3; 12 bases match TRBD2. CDR1 and CDR2 (germline): SNHLY, FYNNEI. Trimming cost V 8 bases and J 2 bases; bases outside gene matches: 2. The CDR3 consists of 14 residues. The CDR3 sequence is CASGLAGTTDTQYF. CDR3 DNA: TGTGCCAGCGGACTAGCGGGGACCACAGATACGCAGTATTTT.

This clonotype was counted only a few times. V and J are TRBV29-1 and TRBJ2-7; 7 bases match TRBD1. Trimming took 4 bases from V and 2 from J; bases not matched to a gene: 8. Looked up from germline, CDR1 is SQVTM and CDR2 is ANQGSEA. The CDR3 loop spans 14 amino acids. The DNA of the CDR3 is TGCAGCGTTGGGAAGGACAGGCTGACCTACGAGCAGTACTTC. This gives the protein CSVGKDRLTYEQYF.

V usage is TRBV6-7 and J usage is TRBJ1-1; 7 nucleotides line up with TRBD1. TRBV6-7 counts as an open reading frame of uncertain function. V shed 0 bases and J 11 bases; nucleotides not matched to a gene: 6. The CDR3 totals 13 residues. CDR3 sequence: CASSYSRDREAFF. The CDR3 DNA sequence: TGTGCCAGCAGTTACTCCCGAGACAGGGAGGCTTTCTTT.

This clonotype was found a few times. This chain uses TRBV6-5 with TRBJ2-3; a possible D gene is TRBD2 (6 bases). Germline lookup yields CDR1 MNHEY and CDR2 SVGAGI. Between the trimmed V and J ends, which lost 4 bases and 2 bases, there was a span of 13 bases. The CDR3 covers 15 residues. This chain's CDR3 is CASSFREPYTDTQYF. CDR3 coding DNA: TGTGCCAGCAGTTTCCGGGAGCCCTACACAGATACGCAGTATTTT.

There are a few counts of this clonotype. The chain carries TRBV5-1 and TRBJ2-1; 9 bases map to TRBD1. Trimming at V came to 5 bases and at J to 6 bases, leaving 9 bases not matched to a gene. CDR3 length equals 15 residues. The germline V gene has CDR1 SGHRS and CDR2 YFSETQ. The DNA of the CDR3 is TGCGCCAGCAGGACCGGGACAGGGATTATCAATGAGCAGTTCTTC. It yields the protein CASRTGTGIINEQFF.

This clonotype was observed a handful of times. The chain couples TRBV7-8 to TRBJ2-3; D is perhaps TRBD2 (5 bases). Germline V gene sequence: CDR1 SGHVS, CDR2 FQNEAQ. The CDR3 loop spans 14 amino acids. Trimming shortened V by 5 bases and J by 5 bases, and 14 bases separated the two germline ends. CDR3 bases: TGTGCCAGCAGCCCCCGGGGAGAGAGAGATACGCAGTATTTT. This gives the protein CASSPRGERDTQYF.

The sample holds a few counts of this clonotype. An end of the junction does not agree with germline; a read error may underlie this. This sequence joins TRBV5-8 and TRBJ2-1; a weak D match, TRBD2 (6 bases). The CDR3 contains 16 residues. Looked up from germline, CDR1 is SGHTS and CDR2 is YDEGEE. The chain's CDR3 is CASSLESTSTVLGRLF. The CDR3 nucleotides read TGTGCCAGCAGCTTGGAATCGACTAGTACGGTCTTAGGTAGGCTCTTC.

This CDR3 is CASSLSLGLASGNIQYF. In nucleotides, the CDR3 is TGTGCCAGCAGCTTAAGTCTCGGACTAGCGTCCGGAAACATTCAGTACTTC. This chain uses TRBV7-2 with TRBJ2-4; 9 bases map to TRBD2. V lost 2 bases and J lost 6; bases outside the gene matches: 11. Germline V gives CDR1 SGHTA, CDR2 FQGNSA. This CDR3 has 17 residues.

The V and J genes are TRBV20-1 and TRBJ1-6; D is undetermined. Trimming left V 2 bases short and J 7 bases short, with 12 bases between. The CDR3 extends over 14 amino acids. The germline CDR1 and CDR2 sequences are DFQATT and SNEGSKA (reference sequence). As DNA, the CDR3 is TGCAGTGCTAGACGGGGAGAGGACAATTCACCCCTCCACTTT. It is translated as CSARRGEDNSPLHF.

This clonotype turned up a few times. This chain connects TRBV5-1 to TRBJ2-3; 11 nucleotides align to TRBD1. The CDR3 has 15 amino acids. V was pared by 3 bases and J by 5 bases, with 5 bases of the junction left unmatched. Germline V gene lookup returns CDR1 SGHRS and CDR2 YFSETQ. The CDR3 nucleotides read TGCGCCAGCAGCTCATCCGGGACAGGGGGAGATACGCAGTATTTT. Protein: CASSSSGTGGDTQYF.

This clonotype was seen a few times. The CDR3 DNA reads as TGTGCCAGCAGAGACGGACAGGGGTTCTACAATGAGCAGTTCTTC. Amino acid sequence: CASRDGQGFYNEQFF. The rearrangement joins TRBV6-2 or TRBV6-3 to TRBJ2-1, with 9 bases matching TRBD1. V lost 6 bases, J lost 3 bases, and 6 bases stayed unmatched. The germline CDR1 and CDR2 sequences are MNHEY and SVGEGT. This CDR3 comprises 15 residues.

This clonotype was counted only a few times. V usage is TRBV6-2 or TRBV6-3 and J usage is TRBJ2-1; 11 nucleotides agree with TRBD1. Germline V CDR1 and CDR2: MNHEY, SVGEGT. With V trimmed by 6 bases and J by 6 bases, 4 bases remained unmatched. The CDR3 is made up of 14 amino acids. DNA of the CDR3: TGTGCCAGCAGACCCGGGACAGGGGGCAATGAGCAGTTCTTC. Translation: CASRPGTGGNEQFF.

The V and J genes are TRBV3-1 and TRBJ2-7; a weak D match, TRBD1 (5 bases). V lost 2 bases and J lost 2, with 13 bases in between. Germline values: CDR1 LGHDT, CDR2 YNNKEL (reference sequence). The CDR3 is 15 amino acids. The CDR3 loop reads CASSQTPDTAYEQYF. Written as DNA, the CDR3 is TGTGCCAGCAGCCAAACCCCGGACACGGCCTACGAGCAGTACTTC.

This clonotype was counted between two and nine times. CDR3: CSVMAGANVLTF. As DNA, the CDR3 is TGCAGCGTCATGGCTGGGGCCAACGTCCTGACTTTC. The V call is TRBV29-1, the J call TRBJ2-6; D gene uncertain. Germline CDR1 SQVTM, CDR2 ANQGSEA. Trimming stripped 6 bases from V and 2 bases from J, with 5 bases between. There are 12 residues in the CDR3.

The chain combines TRBV27 with TRBJ2-1; D uncertain. V lost 5 bases, J lost 0 bases, and 8 bases lay in between. Germline CDR1 reads MNHEY; CDR2 reads SMNVEV (reference sequence). There are 14 residues in the CDR3. CDR3 bases: TGTGCCAGCAGTAAACGGTCCTCCTACAATGAGCAGTTCTTC. It yields the protein CASSKRSSYNEQFF.

The rearrangement links TRBV19 to TRBJ1-1, with 7 bases fitting TRBD1. Germline V gene sequence: CDR1 LNHDA, CDR2 SQIVND (reference sequence). The CDR3 loop spans 13 amino acids. V trimming: 7 bases; J trimming: 4 bases; junction bases outside the gene matches: 6. DNA of the CDR3: TGTGCCAGTATTTACCCAGGGGGCACTGAAGCTTTCTTT. Translating it yields CASIYPGGTEAFF.

V usage is TRBV5-5 and J usage is TRBJ2-7; 11 bases map to TRBD2. CDR3 length equals 15 residues. In germline, CDR1 is SGHKS, CDR2 YYEKEE (reference sequence). The V and J ends lost 3 bases and 5 bases, in that order; junction bases with no gene match: 7. CDR3 protein: CASSSPLAGGHEQYF. In DNA, the CDR3 is TGTGCCAGCAGCTCCCCGCTAGCGGGAGGCCACGAGCAGTACTTC.